This T cell receptor beta chain was captured in a study of regulatory T cells in long-lasting Graves disease. Researchers made TCR beta libraries by using iRepertoire HTBI primers and running Arm-PCR on CDR3 regions. TCRdb reprocessed the multiplex PCR reads via MiXCR and lists one record per CDR3 protein. The sample includes fewer than 550,000 distinct CDR3 sequences, around a fifth seen only once; the top ten take less than 9%. A few counts support this clonotype. The sample's time point: persistent/refractory GD, antithyroid drugs over 5 years with positive TRAb. The TCR library was made from RNA that had been extracted from PBMCs in TRIzol. Criteria from the American Thyroid Association guidelines were applied to diagnose Graves' disease. Tubes containing EDTA received approximately 9.8 milliliters of drawn peripheral blood. The TCR comes from a female donor with Graves disease. Source: peripheral blood mononuclear cells (PBMCs), taken when the disease was refractory, from a patient treated with antithyroid drugs.

The chain's CDR3 is CASSPLALGGAEQFF. The CDR3 DNA sequence: TGTGCCAGCAGTCCCCTTGCACTAGGGGGGGCTGAGCAGTTCTTC. The rearrangement links TRBV11-2 to TRBJ2-1, with D possibly being TRBD2 (7 bases). CDR3 size: 15 residues. Germline CDR1 and CDR2: SGHAT and FQNNGV. The V end was cut by 6 bases, the J end by 9 bases, with 21 bases between. The full variable domain, with the rest looked up from reference TRBV11-2 and TRBJ2-1, is EAGVAQSPRYKIIEKRQSVAFWCNPISGHATLYWYQQILGQGPKLLIQFQNNGVVDDSQLPKDRFSAERLKGVDSTLKIQPAKLEDSAVYLCASSPLALGGAEQFFGPGTRLTVL.